This T cell receptor (beta chain) was observed in a study of blood T cell repertoires in COVID-19. The germline V gene encodes CDR1 MNHEY and CDR2 SVGEGT. The V and J ends lost 2 bases and 5 bases respectively, with 16 bases between them. This CDR3 has 16 amino acids. Generated by immunoSEQ multiplex PCR, the TCRdb table keeps only in-frame clones and is missing some. The sample records about 240,000 clones, about 80% being singletons. The sample comprised peripheral blood. The receptor was isolated from a woman of 80 years or more with acute or convalescent COVID-19. The chain combines TRBV6-2 or TRBV6-3 with TRBJ1-5; a weak D match, TRBD1 (6 bases). This CDR3 reads CASSYVYGQLDQPQHF. The CDR3 region has the DNA TGTGCCAGCAGTTACGTTTATGGACAGCTAGATCAGCCCCAGCATTTT.